Following are 27 T cell receptor beta chains from one sample sequenced in a study of PD-1 blockade in classical Hodgkin lymphoma. Relapses following autologous stem cell transplantation were seen in all patients, with brentuximab vedotin exposure varying. The data were produced by immunoSEQ multiplex PCR, yet TCRdb's version contains in-frame clones alone and is incomplete. The table includes about 90,000 clones, approximately 91% detected once. The specimen comprised peripheral blood mononuclear cells (PBMCs), sampled before the second cycle of nivolumab. The source is a human donor with classical Hodgkin lymphoma.

CDR3: CASSETDDLPSYGYTF. The CDR3 region has the DNA TGTGCCAGCAGTGAAACCGATGACCTTCCTTCCTATGGCTACACCTTC. This chain links TRBV2 with TRBJ1-2; D gene ambiguous. The germline V and J ends were trimmed by 2 bases and 4 bases, with 17 bases remaining between them. CDR3 length equals 16 residues. Germline CDR1 is SNHLY and CDR2 is FYNNEI.

The chain recombines TRBV6-5 with TRBJ2-3, with 8 bases identical to TRBD2. The length of the CDR3 is 14 residues. From germline, CDR1 is MNHEY and CDR2 SVGAGI. V was pared by 2 bases and J by 12 bases, with 10 bases of the junction left unmatched. As DNA, the CDR3 is TGTGCCAGCAGTTACGCGAACCTAGCGGGCCTTCAGTATTTT. Translating gives CASSYANLAGLQYF.

The chain links TRBV27 to TRBJ2-7, with 7 bases fitting TRBD2. Germline V gene sequence: CDR1 MNHEY, CDR2 SMNVEV (reference sequence). The junction had 2 bases not matched to a gene; V was cut back by 7 bases and J by 2 bases. This CDR3 is 12 amino acids long. CDR3 nucleotide sequence: TGTGCCAGCACGGGGGGAGCCTACGAGCAGTACTTC. The encoded protein is CASTGGAYEQYF.

The chain couples TRBV5-1 to TRBJ2-1, with 10 bases fitting TRBD2. The V segment lost 4 bases and the J segment 5 bases; nucleotides outside the gene matches: 12. CDR3 length: 17 amino acids. Germline V gene sequence: CDR1 SGHRS, CDR2 YFSETQ. The CDR3 DNA is TGCGCCAGCAGCCTGATTTCGCTAGCGGGAGTGGACAATGAGCAGTTCTTC. It specifies CASSLISLAGVDNEQFF.

The chain has TRBV30 and TRBJ1-4, with D perhaps matching TRBD1 (6 bases). CDR1 GTSNPN and CDR2 SVGIG come from the germline V gene (reference sequence). There are 14 residues in the CDR3. Trimming left V 4 bases short and J 8 bases short, with 17 bases between. CDR3 loop: CAWTGGWQGEKLFF. CDR3 bases: TGTGCCTGGACTGGAGGCTGGCAGGGGGAAAAACTGTTTTTT.

As to this clone: Other DNA sequences in this sample translate to the same CDR3. The rearrangement joins TRBV30 to TRBJ1-1; weak D call: TRBD1 (5 bases). V was shortened by 0 bases and J by 14 bases, with 19 bases between the two germline ends. The CDR3 spans 13 residues. Germline CDR1 GTSNPN, CDR2 SVGIG (reference sequence). The DNA of the CDR3 is TGTGCCTGGAGTGTACGTGGGACCTTCTCGATCTTCTTT. As protein: CAWSVRGTFSIFF.

The rearrangement joins TRBV19 to TRBJ2-1; D possibly uses TRBD1 or TRBD2 (6 bases each). Trimming removed 5 bases from V and 1 base from J, with 18 bases in between. Germline values: CDR1 LNHDA, CDR2 SQIVND (reference sequence). The length of the CDR3 is 17 residues. CDR3 sequence: CASSPGGRRGSYNEQFF. Written as DNA, the CDR3 is TGTGCCAGTAGTCCCGGGGGCCGCCGTGGGTCCTACAATGAGCAGTTCTTC.

The V call is TRBV25-1, the J call TRBJ2-7; 7 nucleotides agree with TRBD1. This CDR3 has 13 amino acids. The V segment lost 10 bases and the J segment 2 bases; nucleotides outside the gene matches: 8. The germline gives CDR1 MGHDK, CDR2 SYGVNS. CDR3 sequence (DNA): TGTGCCATACGCGACAGGGTAACCTACGAGCAGTACTTC. It yields the protein CAIRDRVTYEQYF.

This clone was found once. The chain couples TRBV30 to TRBJ1-2; D not resolved. Germline V gene lookup returns CDR1 GTSNPN and CDR2 SVGIG (reference sequence). The CDR3 has 13 amino acids. V was cut by 3 bases and J by 2 bases, with 10 bases left in between. The CDR3 DNA reads TGTGCCTGGAGGATACAGAGAAACTATGGCTACACCTTC. Encoded protein: CAWRIQRNYGYTF.

In nucleotides, the CDR3 is TGTGCCAGCAGTGAGAATGGGTGGTCCAAAAACATTCAGTACTTC. It codes for CASSENGWSKNIQYF. The chain links TRBV25-1 to TRBJ2-4, with D unresolved. Germline V gene lookup returns CDR1 MGHDK and CDR2 SYGVNS. The V gene lost 3 bases and the J gene lost 2 bases, with 11 bases spanning the gap. The CDR3 has 15 amino acids.

The rearrangement joins TRBV11-1 to TRBJ2-1; possible D gene TRBD1, 5 bases. The germline V gene has CDR1 SGHAT and CDR2 FQDESV (reference sequence). Trimming cost V 5 bases and J 6 bases, with 26 bases left between them. CDR3 size: 18 residues. The DNA of the CDR3 is TGTGCCAGCAGCCCGAACCCCGGAGTGCAGGGTAGTTCCAATGAGCAGTTCTTC. As protein: CASSPNPGVQGSSNEQFF.

V and J are TRBV2 and TRBJ2-5, with a weak D call TRBD2 (5 bases). The CDR3 contains 14 residues. CDR1 SNHLY and CDR2 FYNNEI come from the germline V gene. Trimming removed 3 bases at V and 1 base at J, with 9 bases between. The CDR3 loop reads CASSDRGSQETQYF. The CDR3 bases are TGTGCCAGCAGTGATAGAGGGTCCCAAGAGACCCAGTACTTC.

The V gene is TRBV5-6, the J gene TRBJ1-3; D remains ambiguous. The CDR3 spans 15 residues. Germline loops: CDR1 SGHDT, CDR2 YYEEEE. Trimming removed 3 bases at V and 4 bases at J, with 14 bases between. The CDR3 region is CASSWSVSGGNTIYF. The CDR3, as DNA: TGTGCCAGCAGCTGGAGTGTCTCGGGCGGAAACACCATATATTTT. The full variable domain, with the rest looked up from reference TRBV5-6 and TRBJ1-3, is DAGVTQSPTHLIKTRGQQVTLRCSPKSGHDTVSWYQQALGQGPQFIFQYYEEEERQRGNFPDRFSGHQFPNYSSELNVNALLLGDSALYLCASSWSVSGGNTIYFGEGSWLTVV.

Concerning this clone: Germline is not matched at one junction end, which may reflect a read error. J is TRBJ2-2 and V is TRBV7-7; 11 nucleotides match TRBD2. The germline V gene has CDR1 SSHAT and CDR2 FNYEAQ (reference sequence). This CDR3 spans 15 amino acids. The chain's CDR3 is CASSFGLAGTGELFF. Written as DNA, the CDR3 is TGTGCTAGCAGCTTTGGACTAGCGGGCACCGGGGAGCTGTTTTTT.

This clone was picked up one time. The chain recombines TRBV15 with TRBJ1-2, with no clear D. The V and J ends lost 7 bases and 6 bases respectively, with 18 bases between them. This CDR3 is built from 14 residues. Germline CDR1 reads LNHNV; CDR2 reads YYDKDF (reference sequence). Here the CDR3 DNA reads TGTGCCACCAACCCGACGGGTCGGGAGGATGGCTACACCTTC. Protein sequence: CATNPTGREDGYTF.

This chain joins TRBV7-8 and TRBJ2-3, with 7 bases identical to TRBD1. The V gene's germline CDR1 is SGHVS and CDR2 FQNEAQ. With V trimmed by 2 bases and J by 5 bases, 10 bases remained unmatched. This CDR3 is built from 16 residues. The CDR3 region has the DNA TGTGCCAGCAGCTTAAGATACAGGGGTCGGGGAGATACGCAGTATTTT. This gives the protein CASSLRYRGRGDTQYF. Looking up the rest from reference TRBV7-8 and TRBJ2-3 gives the full variable domain: GAGVSQSPRYKVAKRGQDVALRCDPISGHVSLFWYQQALGQGPEFLTYFQNEAQLDKSGLPSDRFFAERPEGSVSTLKIQRTQQEDSAVYLCASSLRYRGRGDTQYFGPGTRLTVL.

This clone has only one observation. V and J are TRBV9 and TRBJ2-7; D perhaps matches TRBD1 (6 bases). This CDR3 region has 14 residues. Germline CDR1 SGDLS, CDR2 YYNGEE. The V and J ends lost 4 bases and 3 bases respectively, with 14 bases between them. The CDR3 bases are TGTGCCAGCAGCCCCAGCAGGGGTAACTACGAGCAGTACTTC. Translation: CASSPSRGNYEQYF.

The chain uses TRBV29-1 and TRBJ2-7; D call uncertain. Trimming removed 0 bases at V and 3 bases at J, with 27 bases between. Looked up from germline, CDR1 is SQVTM and CDR2 is ANQGSEA. CDR3 length: 19 amino acids. CDR3 DNA sequence: TGCAGCGTTGAAGATTCTTTGGGTGAGGCCAGCTCCCTAGGCTACGAGCAGTACTTC. This translates into CSVEDSLGEASSLGYEQYF.

The chain joins TRBV12-5 to TRBJ1-2; possible D gene TRBD1, 5 bases. The CDR3 length is 13 residues. V lost 3 bases and J lost 4, with 9 bases in between. Germline CDR1 is LGHNT and CDR2 is FRNRAP. The CDR3 is CASGLKGTYGYTF. For the CDR3, the DNA is TGTGCTAGTGGTTTAAAGGGGACCTATGGCTACACCTTC.

The chain has TRBV19 and TRBJ2-4; D is perhaps TRBD2 (5 bases). The CDR3 is made up of 12 amino acids. Trimming cost V 5 bases and J 8 bases, with 10 bases left between them. CDR1 and CDR2 from the germline V gene are LNHDA and SQIVND (reference sequence). The DNA for the CDR3 is TGTGCCAGTAGTCAAACGAGGGACATTCAGTACTTC. It yields the protein CASSQTRDIQYF.

V and J are TRBV4-1 and TRBJ2-3; TRBD2 agrees at 10 bases. The CDR3 is made up of 16 amino acids. CDR1 and CDR2 (germline): MGHRA, YSYEKL. The junction had 5 bases not matched to a gene; V was cut back by 5 bases and J by 0 bases. CDR3 sequence (DNA): TGCGCCAGCAGCTCACGACTAGCGGGCAGCACAGATACGCAGTATTTT. Protein product: CASSSRLAGSTDTQYF.

J is TRBJ2-1 and V is TRBV7-3; 13 nucleotides align to TRBD2. Germline values: CDR1 SGHTA, CDR2 FQGTGA. J gave up 8 bases and V 0 bases, and 7 bases lay outside the gene matches. CDR3 length: 17 residues. Here the CDR3 DNA reads TGTGCCAGCAGCTTAACGAGGGGACTAGCGGGAAGGGATGAGCAGTTCTTC. This sequence encodes CASSLTRGLAGRDEQFF.

CDR3 in DNA: TGCGCCAGCAGCTTGGGCGTAGACTACGAGCAGTACTTC. Translating gives CASSLGVDYEQYF. This chain uses TRBV5-1 with TRBJ2-7; D call uncertain. Germline CDR1 SGHRS, CDR2 YFSETQ. V lost 0 bases and J lost 3, with 7 bases in between. The CDR3 spans 13 residues.

The chain uses TRBV5-1 and TRBJ2-5; D call uncertain. Germline-derived CDR1 and CDR2 are SGHRS and YFSETQ. The CDR3 loop spans 14 amino acids. With 1 base removed from V and 1 base from J, the gap between germline ends came to 8 bases. CDR3 nucleotides: TGCGCCAGCAGCTTGTTTTCAGCCCAAGAGACCCAGTACTTC. The encoded protein is CASSLFSAQETQYF. Combining the CDR3 with reference TRBV5-1 and TRBJ2-5 gives the whole variable domain KAGVTQTPRYLIKTRGQQVTLSCSPISGHRSVSWYQQTPGQGLQFLFEYFSETQRNKGNFPGRFSGRQFSNSRSEMNVSTLELGDSALYLCASSLFSAQETQYFGPGTRLLVL.

The chain uses TRBV5-8 and TRBJ1-5; D uncertain. CDR3 length equals 15 residues. Germline loops: CDR1 SGHTS, CDR2 YDEGEE. V was trimmed by 1 base and J by 0 bases, leaving 8 bases between them. CDR3 in amino acids: CASSLHGNSNQPQHF. CDR3 sequence (DNA): TGTGCCAGCAGCTTGCACGGTAATAGCAATCAGCCCCAGCATTTT.

This chain connects TRBV2 to TRBJ2-7, with D unresolved. In germline, CDR1 is SNHLY, CDR2 FYNNEI. The CDR3 sequence is 13 residues long. Deletions cut 3 bases from V and 2 bases from J, with 8 bases between. CDR3 nucleotide sequence: TGTGCCAGCAGTGACCCTGCGGCCTACGAGCAGTACTTC. It codes for CASSDPAAYEQYF.

This clone came up once. J is TRBJ2-2 and V is TRBV7-9, with D unresolved. Germline V gene sequence: CDR1 SEHNR, CDR2 FQNEAQ (reference sequence). The CDR3 contains 13 residues. The V gene lost 3 bases and the J gene lost 8 bases, with 10 bases spanning the gap. The CDR3 loop reads CASSFLLPGELFF. The CDR3 nucleotides read TGTGCCAGCAGCTTCCTTTTGCCGGGGGAGCTGTTTTTT.